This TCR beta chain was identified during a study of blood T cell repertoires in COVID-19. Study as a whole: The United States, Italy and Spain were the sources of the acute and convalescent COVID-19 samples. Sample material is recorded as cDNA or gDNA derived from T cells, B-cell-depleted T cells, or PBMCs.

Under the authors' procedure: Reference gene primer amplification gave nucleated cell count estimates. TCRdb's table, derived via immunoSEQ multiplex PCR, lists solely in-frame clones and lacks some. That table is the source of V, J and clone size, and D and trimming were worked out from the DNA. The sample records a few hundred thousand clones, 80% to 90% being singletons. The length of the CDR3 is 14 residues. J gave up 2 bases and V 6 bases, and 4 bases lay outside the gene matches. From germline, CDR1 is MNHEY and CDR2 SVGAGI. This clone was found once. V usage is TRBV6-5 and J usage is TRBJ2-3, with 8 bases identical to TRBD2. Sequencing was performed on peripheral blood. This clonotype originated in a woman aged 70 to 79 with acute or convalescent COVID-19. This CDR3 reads CASSAGGPTDTQYF. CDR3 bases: TGTGCCAGCAGCGCGGGAGGTCCCACAGATACGCAGTATTTT.